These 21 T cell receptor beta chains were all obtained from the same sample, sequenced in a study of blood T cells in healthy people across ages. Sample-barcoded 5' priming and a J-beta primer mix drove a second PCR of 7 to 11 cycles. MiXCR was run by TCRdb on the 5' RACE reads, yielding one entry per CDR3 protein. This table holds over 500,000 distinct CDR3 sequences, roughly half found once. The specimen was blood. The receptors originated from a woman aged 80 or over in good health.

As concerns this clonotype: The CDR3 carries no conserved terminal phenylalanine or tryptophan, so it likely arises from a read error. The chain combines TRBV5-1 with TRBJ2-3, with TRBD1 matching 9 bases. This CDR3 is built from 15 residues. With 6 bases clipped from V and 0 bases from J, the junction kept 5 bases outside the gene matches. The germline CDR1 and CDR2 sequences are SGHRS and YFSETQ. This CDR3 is CASNGQGTSTDTQYS. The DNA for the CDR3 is TGCGCCAGCAACGGACAGGGGACTAGCACAGATACGCAGTATTCT.

The CDR3 DNA follows: TGCAGCGTCATACAGGGGGCTGGGGAGACCCAGTACTTC. Translating gives CSVIQGAGETQYF. V usage is TRBV29-1 and J usage is TRBJ2-5; TRBD1 matches at 9 bases. This CDR3 contains 13 residues. Germline V gives CDR1 SQVTM, CDR2 ANQGSEA. With V trimmed by 6 bases and J by 5 bases, 7 bases remained unmatched.

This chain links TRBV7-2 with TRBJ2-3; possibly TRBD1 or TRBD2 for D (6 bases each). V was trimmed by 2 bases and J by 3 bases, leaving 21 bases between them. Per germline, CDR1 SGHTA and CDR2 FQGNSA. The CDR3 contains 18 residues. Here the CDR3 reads CASSLSGAGSSWTDTQYF. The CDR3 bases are TGTGCCAGCAGCTTATCGGGGGCCGGGAGTAGTTGGACAGATACGCAGTATTTT. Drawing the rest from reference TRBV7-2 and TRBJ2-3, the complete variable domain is GAGVSQSPSNKVTEKGKDVELRCDPISGHTALYWYRQSLGQGLEFLIYFQGNSAPDKSGLPSDRFSAERTGGSVSTLTIQRTQQEDSAVYLCASSLSGAGSSWTDTQYFGPGTRLTVL.

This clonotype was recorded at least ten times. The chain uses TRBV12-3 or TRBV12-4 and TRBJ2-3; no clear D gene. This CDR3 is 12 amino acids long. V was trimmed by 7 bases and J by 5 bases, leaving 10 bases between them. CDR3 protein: CASIRRGDTQYF. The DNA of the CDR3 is TGTGCCAGCATTCGACGCGGAGATACGCAGTATTTT.

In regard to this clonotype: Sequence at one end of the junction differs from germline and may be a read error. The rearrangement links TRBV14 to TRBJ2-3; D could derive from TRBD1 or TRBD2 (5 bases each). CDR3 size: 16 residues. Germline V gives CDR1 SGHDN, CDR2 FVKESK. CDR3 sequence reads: CASSQDVGRGADAQYF. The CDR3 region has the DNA TGTGCCAGCAGCCAAGATGTGGGTCGAGGGGCAGATGCGCAGTATTTT.

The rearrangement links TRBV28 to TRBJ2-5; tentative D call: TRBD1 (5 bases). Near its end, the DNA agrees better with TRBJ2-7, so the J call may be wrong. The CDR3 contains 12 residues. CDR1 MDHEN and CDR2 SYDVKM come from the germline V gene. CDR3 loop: CGATNQGCEQYF. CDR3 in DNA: TGTGGGGCCACAAACCAGGGATGCGAGCAGTACTTC.

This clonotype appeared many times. CDR3 DNA: TGTGCCAGCAGCCATGGCGGCAATCAGCCCCAGCATTTT. Translating it yields CASSHGGNQPQHF. The chain is built from TRBV3-1 and TRBJ1-5, with D unresolved. Trimming shortened V by 3 bases and J by 2 bases, and 5 bases separated the two germline ends. Per germline, CDR1 LGHDT and CDR2 YNNKEL (reference sequence). The length of the CDR3 is 13 residues.

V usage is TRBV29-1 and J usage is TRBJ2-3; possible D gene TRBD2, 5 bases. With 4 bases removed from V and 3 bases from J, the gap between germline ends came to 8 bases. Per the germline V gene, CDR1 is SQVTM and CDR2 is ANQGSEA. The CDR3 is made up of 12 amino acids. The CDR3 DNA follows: TGCAGCGTTGTGGAGGCGACAGATACGCAGTATTTT. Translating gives CSVVEATDTQYF.

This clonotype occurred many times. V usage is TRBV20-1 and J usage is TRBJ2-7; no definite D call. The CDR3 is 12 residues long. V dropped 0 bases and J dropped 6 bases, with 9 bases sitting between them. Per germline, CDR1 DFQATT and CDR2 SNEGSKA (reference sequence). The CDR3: CSARDLGIEQYF. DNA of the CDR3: TGCAGTGCTAGAGATCTAGGGATCGAGCAGTACTTC.

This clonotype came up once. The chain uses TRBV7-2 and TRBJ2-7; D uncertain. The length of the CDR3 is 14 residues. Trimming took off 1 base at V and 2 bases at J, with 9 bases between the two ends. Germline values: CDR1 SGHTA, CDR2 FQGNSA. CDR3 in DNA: TGTGCCAGCAGCTTAGGATTTCTACCCTACGAGCAGTACTTC. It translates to CASSLGFLPYEQYF.

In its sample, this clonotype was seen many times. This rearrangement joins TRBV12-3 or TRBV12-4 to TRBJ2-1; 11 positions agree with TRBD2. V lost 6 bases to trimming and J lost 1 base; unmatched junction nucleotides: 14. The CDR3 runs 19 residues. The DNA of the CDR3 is TGTGCCAGCAGAGCCGGGGTAGCGGGGGGGAAGATGTCCTACAATGAGCAGTTCTTC. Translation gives CASRAGVAGGKMSYNEQFF.

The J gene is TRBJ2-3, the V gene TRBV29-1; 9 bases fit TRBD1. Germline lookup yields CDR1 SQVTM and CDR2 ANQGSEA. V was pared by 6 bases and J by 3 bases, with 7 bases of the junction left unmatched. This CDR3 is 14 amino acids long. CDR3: CSVAGTGRTDTQYF. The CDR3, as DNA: TGCAGCGTCGCCGGGACAGGGAGGACAGATACGCAGTATTTT.

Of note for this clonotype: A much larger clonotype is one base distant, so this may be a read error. Here the CDR3 reads CASRSQGDSNEQYF. The CDR3 bases are TGTGCCAGCAGATCTCAGGGGGACTCCAACGAGCAGTACTTC. This chain links TRBV2 with TRBJ2-7; the D gene is possibly TRBD1 (7 bases). The CDR3 consists of 14 residues. The germline gives CDR1 SNHLY, CDR2 FYNNEI.

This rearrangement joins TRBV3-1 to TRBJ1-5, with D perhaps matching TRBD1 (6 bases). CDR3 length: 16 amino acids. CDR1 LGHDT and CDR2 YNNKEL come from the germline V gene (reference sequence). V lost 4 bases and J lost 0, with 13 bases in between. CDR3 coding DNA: TGTGCCAGCAGCCGGGGGGGCGGGTATAGCAATCAGCCCCAGCATTTT. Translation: CASSRGGGYSNQPQHF.

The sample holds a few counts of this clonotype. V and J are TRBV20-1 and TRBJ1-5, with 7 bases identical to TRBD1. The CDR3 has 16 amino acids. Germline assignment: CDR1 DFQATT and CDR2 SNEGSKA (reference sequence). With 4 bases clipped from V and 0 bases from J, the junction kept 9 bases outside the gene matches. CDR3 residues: CSAKYGTAYSNQPQHF. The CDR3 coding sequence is TGCAGTGCTAAATACGGGACAGCTTATAGCAATCAGCCCCAGCATTTT.

CDR3 amino acids: CASSPRGGSNNEQFF. CDR3 coding DNA: TGTGCCAGCAGCCCTCGGGGGGGTTCGAACAATGAGCAGTTCTTC. This chain uses TRBV7-2 with TRBJ2-1; 8 bases match TRBD2. Germline V lookup: CDR1 SGHTA, CDR2 FQGNSA. The CDR3 is 15 residues long. The trim removed 5 bases at V and 5 bases at J, leaving 8 bases unmatched.

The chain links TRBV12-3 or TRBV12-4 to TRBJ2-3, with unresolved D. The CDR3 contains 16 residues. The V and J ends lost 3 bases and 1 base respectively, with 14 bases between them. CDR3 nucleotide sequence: TGTGCCAGCAGTTTTGGCCCCGACTGGGGCACAGATACGCAGTATTTT. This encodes CASSFGPDWGTDTQYF.

Written as DNA, the CDR3 is TGCGCCAGCAGCCAAGAAGCCGGGGGGCGTTTCGAGCAGTACTTC. Translating it yields CASSQEAGGRFEQYF. This chain connects TRBV4-3 to TRBJ2-7, with D possibly matching TRBD2 (7 bases). The germline CDR1 and CDR2 sequences are LGHNA and YSLEER. The CDR3 runs 15 residues. V gave up 0 bases and J gave up 6 bases, with 15 bases separating them.

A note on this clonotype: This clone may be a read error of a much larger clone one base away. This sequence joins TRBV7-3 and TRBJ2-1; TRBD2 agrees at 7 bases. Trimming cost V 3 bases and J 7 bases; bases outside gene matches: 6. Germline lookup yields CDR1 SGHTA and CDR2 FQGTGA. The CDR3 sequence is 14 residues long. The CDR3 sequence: CASSFDGGWNEQFF. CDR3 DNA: TGTGCCAGCAGCTTTGACGGGGGGTGGAATGAGCAGTTCTTC. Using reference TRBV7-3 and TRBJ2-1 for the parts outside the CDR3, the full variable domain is GAGVSQTPSNKVTEKGKYVELRCDPISGHTALYWYRQSLGQGPEFLIYFQGTGAADDSGLPNDRFFAVRPEGSVSTLKIQRTERGDSAVYLCASSFDGGWNEQFFGPGTRLTVL.

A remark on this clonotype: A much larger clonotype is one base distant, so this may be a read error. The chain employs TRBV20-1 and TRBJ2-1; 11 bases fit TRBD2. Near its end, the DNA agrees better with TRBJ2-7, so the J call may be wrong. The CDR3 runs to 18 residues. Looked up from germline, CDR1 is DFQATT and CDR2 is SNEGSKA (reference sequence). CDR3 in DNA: TGCAGTGCGCTAGCTAGCGGGAGGCTTTCGAGCTCCTACAATGAGCAGTACTTC. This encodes CSALASGRLSSSYNEQYF.

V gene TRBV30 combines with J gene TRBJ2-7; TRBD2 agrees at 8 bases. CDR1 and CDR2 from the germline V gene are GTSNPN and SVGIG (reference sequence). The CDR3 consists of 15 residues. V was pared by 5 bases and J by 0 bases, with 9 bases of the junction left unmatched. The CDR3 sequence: CAWFRAGGLSYEQYF. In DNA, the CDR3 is TGTGCCTGGTTCCGGGCGGGAGGCCTCTCCTACGAGCAGTACTTC.